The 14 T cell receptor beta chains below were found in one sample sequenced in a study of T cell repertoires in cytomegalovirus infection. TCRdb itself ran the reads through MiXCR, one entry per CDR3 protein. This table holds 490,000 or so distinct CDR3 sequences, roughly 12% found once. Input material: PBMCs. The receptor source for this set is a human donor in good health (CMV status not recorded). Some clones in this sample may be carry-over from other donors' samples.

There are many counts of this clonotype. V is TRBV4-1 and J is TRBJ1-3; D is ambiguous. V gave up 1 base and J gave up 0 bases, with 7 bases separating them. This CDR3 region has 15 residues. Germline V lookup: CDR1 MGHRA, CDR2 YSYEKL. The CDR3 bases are TGCGCCAGCAGCCAAGGACGGATCTCTGGAAACACCATATATTTT. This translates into CASSQGRISGNTIYF.

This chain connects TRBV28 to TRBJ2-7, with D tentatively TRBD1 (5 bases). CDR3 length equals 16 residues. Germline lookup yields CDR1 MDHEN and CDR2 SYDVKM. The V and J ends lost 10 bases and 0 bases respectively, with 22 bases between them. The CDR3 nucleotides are TGTGCCACCCGTGGAGACATGTGGGGCGCCTCCTACGAGCAGTACTTC. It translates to CATRGDMWGASYEQYF.

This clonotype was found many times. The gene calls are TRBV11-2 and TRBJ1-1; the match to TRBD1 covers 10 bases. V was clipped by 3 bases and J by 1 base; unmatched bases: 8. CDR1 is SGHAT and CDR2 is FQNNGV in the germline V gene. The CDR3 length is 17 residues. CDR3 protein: CASSFWGQGKTNTEAFF. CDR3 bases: TGTGCCAGCAGCTTTTGGGGACAGGGGAAGACGAACACTGAAGCTTTCTTT.

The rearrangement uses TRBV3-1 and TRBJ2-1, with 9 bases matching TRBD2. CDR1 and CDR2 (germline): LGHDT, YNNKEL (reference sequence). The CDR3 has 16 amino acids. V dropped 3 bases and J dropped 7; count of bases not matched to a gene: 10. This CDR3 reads CASSQIAGLAQNEQFF. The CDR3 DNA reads TGTGCCAGCAGCCAGATTGCGGGACTAGCCCAAAATGAGCAGTTCTTC.

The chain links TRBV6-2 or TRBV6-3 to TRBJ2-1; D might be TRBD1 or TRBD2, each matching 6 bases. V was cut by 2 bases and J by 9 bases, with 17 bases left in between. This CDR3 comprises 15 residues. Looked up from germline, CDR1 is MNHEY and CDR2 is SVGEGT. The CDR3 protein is CASSYGGTQGPEQFF. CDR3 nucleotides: TGTGCCAGCAGTTACGGGGGGACCCAGGGGCCTGAGCAGTTCTTC.

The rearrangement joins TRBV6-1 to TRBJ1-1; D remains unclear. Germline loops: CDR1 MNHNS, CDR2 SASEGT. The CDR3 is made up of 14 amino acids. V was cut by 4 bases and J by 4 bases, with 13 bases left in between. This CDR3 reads CASSVERAGTEAFF. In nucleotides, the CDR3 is TGTGCCAGCAGTGTAGAGAGGGCTGGCACTGAAGCTTTCTTT.

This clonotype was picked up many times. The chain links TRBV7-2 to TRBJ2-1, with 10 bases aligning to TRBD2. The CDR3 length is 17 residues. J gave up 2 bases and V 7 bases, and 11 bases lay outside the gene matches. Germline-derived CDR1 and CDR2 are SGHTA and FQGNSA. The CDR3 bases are TGTGCCAGCACCAAGACGACTGGGACTAGCGCCTACAATGAGCAGTTCTTC. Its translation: CASTKTTGTSAYNEQFF. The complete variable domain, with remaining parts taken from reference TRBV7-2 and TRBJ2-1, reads GAGVSQSPSNKVTEKGKDVELRCDPISGHTALYWYRQSLGQGLEFLIYFQGNSAPDKSGLPSDRFSAERTGGSVSTLTIQRTQQEDSAVYLCASTKTTGTSAYNEQFFGPGTRLTVL.

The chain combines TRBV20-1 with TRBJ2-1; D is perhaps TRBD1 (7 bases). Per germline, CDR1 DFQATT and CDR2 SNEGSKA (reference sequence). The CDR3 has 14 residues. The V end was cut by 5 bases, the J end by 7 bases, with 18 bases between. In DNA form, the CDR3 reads TGCAGTGCTGGGCTATTCCAGGGGGGTAATGAGCAGTTCTTC. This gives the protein CSAGLFQGGNEQFF.

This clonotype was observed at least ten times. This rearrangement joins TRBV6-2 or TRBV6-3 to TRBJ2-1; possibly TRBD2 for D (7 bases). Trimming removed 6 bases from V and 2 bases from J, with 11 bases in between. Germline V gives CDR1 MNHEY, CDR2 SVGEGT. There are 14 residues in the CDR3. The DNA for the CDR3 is TGTGCCAGCAGCCGGGGGGCTACCTACAATGAGCAGTTCTTC. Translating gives CASSRGATYNEQFF.

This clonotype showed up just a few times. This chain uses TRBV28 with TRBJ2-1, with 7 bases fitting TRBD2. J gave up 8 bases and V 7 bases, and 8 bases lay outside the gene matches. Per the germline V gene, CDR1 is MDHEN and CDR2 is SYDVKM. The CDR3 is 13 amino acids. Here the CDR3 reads CASMEGGRDEQFF. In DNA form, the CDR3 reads TGTGCCAGCATGGAGGGAGGGCGCGATGAGCAGTTCTTC. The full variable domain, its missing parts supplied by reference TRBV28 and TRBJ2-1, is DVKVTQSSRYLVKRTGEKVFLECVQDMDHENMFWYRQDPGLGLRLIYFSYDVKMKEKGDIPEGYSVSREKKERFSLILESASTNQTSMYLCASMEGGRDEQFFGPGTRLTVL.

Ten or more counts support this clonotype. The CDR3 sequence: CASSSGRSYNEQFF. The DNA of the CDR3 is TGTGCCAGCAGTAGCGGGAGAAGCTACAATGAGCAGTTCTTC. The chain has TRBV28 and TRBJ2-1, with 8 bases fitting TRBD2. There are 14 residues in the CDR3. CDR1 and CDR2 (germline): MDHEN, SYDVKM. With 5 bases clipped from V and 3 bases from J, the junction kept 3 bases outside the gene matches.

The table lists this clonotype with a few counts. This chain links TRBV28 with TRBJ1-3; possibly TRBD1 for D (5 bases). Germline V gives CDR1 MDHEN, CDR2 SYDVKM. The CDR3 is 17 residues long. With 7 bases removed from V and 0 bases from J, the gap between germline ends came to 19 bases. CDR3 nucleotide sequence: TGTGCCAGCAAACCCAGAGGGGTGAGACGCTCTGGAAACACCATATATTTT. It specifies CASKPRGVRRSGNTIYF.

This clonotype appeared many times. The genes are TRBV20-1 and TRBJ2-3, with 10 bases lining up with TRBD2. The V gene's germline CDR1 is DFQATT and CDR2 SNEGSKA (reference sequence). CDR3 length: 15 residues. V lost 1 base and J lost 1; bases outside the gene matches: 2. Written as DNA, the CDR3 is TGCAGTGCTAGAGCCGGGACTAGCGGCACAGATACGCAGTATTTT. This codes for CSARAGTSGTDTQYF.

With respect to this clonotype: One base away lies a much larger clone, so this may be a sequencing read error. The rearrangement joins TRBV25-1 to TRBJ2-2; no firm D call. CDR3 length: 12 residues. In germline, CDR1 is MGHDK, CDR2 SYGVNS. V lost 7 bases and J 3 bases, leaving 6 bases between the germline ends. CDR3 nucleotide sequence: TGTGCCAGCACCGGATACACCGGGGAGCTGTTTTTT. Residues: CASTGYTGELFF.